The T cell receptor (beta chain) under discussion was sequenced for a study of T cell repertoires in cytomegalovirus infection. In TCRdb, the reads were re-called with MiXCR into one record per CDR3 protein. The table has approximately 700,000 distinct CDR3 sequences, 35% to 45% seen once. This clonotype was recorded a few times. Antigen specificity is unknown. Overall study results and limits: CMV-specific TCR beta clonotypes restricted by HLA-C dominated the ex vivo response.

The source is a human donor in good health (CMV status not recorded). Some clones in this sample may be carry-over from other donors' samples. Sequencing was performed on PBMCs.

DNA of the CDR3: TGTGCCAGCAGGAGCGGGGCATCCTACGAGCAGTACTTC. Protein sequence: CASRSGASYEQYF. The chain recombines TRBV28 with TRBJ2-7, with TRBD2 matching 7 bases. From germline, CDR1 is MDHEN and CDR2 SYDVKM. V gave up 6 bases and J gave up 1 base; unmatched junction bases: 3. The CDR3 runs 13 residues.